This entry lists 26 T cell receptor beta chains sequenced from one sample in a study of T cell clones after liver transplantation. The repertoire was sequenced with immunoSEQ multiplex PCR; TCRdb's copy has only in-frame clones and lacks some. Of 35,000 to 45,000 clones detected, around 84% appear once; the ten largest clones hold roughly 2.5%. The sequenced sample was CD4+ T cells from blood, obtained 24 months after liver transplant. These TCRs come from a human patient who received a liver transplant. Some T cells may be transferred from the graft donor.

This clone turned up a few times. The chain joins TRBV2 to TRBJ1-2; 10 positions match TRBD1. After removal of 3 bases from V and 5 bases from J, the junction contained 6 bases not matched to a gene. Germline V lookup: CDR1 SNHLY, CDR2 FYNNEI. This CDR3 has 15 residues. The CDR3: CASSEEDRGLYGYTF. The CDR3 DNA reads TGTGCCAGCAGTGAGGAGGACAGGGGGTTATATGGCTACACCTTC.

The chain joins TRBV4-1 to TRBJ1-5; tentatively, D is TRBD1 (5 bases). This CDR3 has 14 residues. Germline loops: CDR1 MGHRA, CDR2 YSYEKL. Trimming took 4 bases from V and 6 from J, leaving 13 bases between them. The CDR3 protein is CASSPGPFTQPQHF. The CDR3, as DNA: TGCGCCAGCAGCCCGGGACCCTTCACTCAGCCCCAGCATTTT.

Only one count was recorded for this clone. The rearrangement joins TRBV5-4 to TRBJ2-6; D possibly uses TRBD1 or TRBD2 (6 bases each). CDR3 length: 19 amino acids. CDR1 and CDR2 (germline): SGHNT, YYREEE (reference sequence). V lost 4 bases and J lost 0, with 20 bases in between. CDR3 in amino acids: CASSPGAREVGSGANVLTF. CDR3 sequence (DNA): TGTGCCAGCAGCCCGGGGGCCCGGGAAGTTGGCTCTGGGGCCAACGTCCTGACTTTC.

The V and J genes are TRBV5-1 and TRBJ1-4, with D possibly being TRBD1 (5 bases). From germline, CDR1 is SGHRS and CDR2 YFSETQ. This CDR3 contains 14 residues. Trimming took 4 bases from V and 6 from J, leaving 13 bases between them. CDR3: CASSRDSSDEKLFF. CDR3 in DNA: TGCGCCAGCAGCCGCGACAGCTCCGATGAAAAACTGTTTTTT.

V is TRBV27 and J is TRBJ1-2; 8 nucleotides agree with TRBD1. The V segment lost 5 bases and the J segment 6 bases; nucleotides outside the gene matches: 8. Germline CDR1 and CDR2: MNHEY and SMNVEV (reference sequence). This CDR3 contains 14 residues. For the CDR3, the DNA is TGTGCCAGCAGTCCCACAGGGGGTAGAAATGGCTACACCTTC. Its translation is CASSPTGGRNGYTF.

This chain joins TRBV11-2 and TRBJ2-5, with unresolved D. Trimming took off 5 bases at V and 2 bases at J, with 12 bases between the two ends. The germline V gene encodes CDR1 SGHAT and CDR2 FQNNGV. This CDR3 has 14 amino acids. CDR3 nucleotides: TGTGCCAGCAGCCCAAGGACCATTCAAGAGACCCAGTACTTC. Amino acid sequence: CASSPRTIQETQYF.

The genes are TRBV19 and TRBJ1-6; perhaps TRBD1 as D (5 bases). Trimming pared 5 bases from V and 8 bases from J, leaving 13 bases between. This CDR3 is 14 amino acids long. Per the germline V gene, CDR1 is LNHDA and CDR2 is SQIVND (reference sequence). CDR3 loop: CASSWGRAHSPLHF. Written as DNA, the CDR3 is TGTGCCAGTAGTTGGGGCAGGGCTCATTCACCCCTCCACTTT.

The chain recombines TRBV18 with TRBJ1-6, with TRBD1 as a possible D gene (5 bases). The germline V and J ends were trimmed by 6 bases and 6 bases, with 18 bases remaining between them. CDR3 length: 16 residues. CDR1 KGHSH and CDR2 LQKENI come from the germline V gene. Written as DNA, the CDR3 is TGTGCCAGCTCGCCCTCCCGACCAGGGCGTAATTCACCCCTCCACTTT. It yields the protein CASSPSRPGRNSPLHF.

The chain uses TRBV5-4 and TRBJ1-6; 8 bases align to TRBD1. The CDR3 is 17 amino acids. The germline gives CDR1 SGHNT, CDR2 YYREEE (reference sequence). J was trimmed by 8 bases and V by 4 bases; bases with no gene match: 14. The CDR3 nucleotides are TGTGCCAGCAGCGGGAAAACCTCGGACAGGGACTATTCACCCCTCCACTTT. Translated: CASSGKTSDRDYSPLHF.

The chain is built from TRBV14 and TRBJ1-1, with D unclear. The CDR3 has 12 residues. Per germline, CDR1 SGHDN and CDR2 FVKESK. Trimming removed 4 bases at V and 11 bases at J, with 14 bases between. Here the CDR3 reads CASSPGPKGAFF. The CDR3, as DNA: TGTGCCAGCAGCCCCGGACCCAAAGGCGCTTTCTTT.

CDR3 in DNA: TGTGCCAGCCGAACCGAAGGGGCAGCCACCGGGGAGCTGTTTTTT. Translating gives CASRTEGAATGELFF. V is TRBV6-6 and J is TRBJ2-2, with D tentatively TRBD1 (5 bases). Trimming pared 8 bases from V and 4 bases from J, leaving 17 bases between. The CDR3 is 15 amino acids. Germline CDR1 MNHNY, CDR2 SVGAGI (reference sequence).

This clone was seen only a few times. The chain recombines TRBV25-1 with TRBJ2-2; TRBD1 matches at 7 bases. CDR1 and CDR2 from the germline V gene are MGHDK and SYGVNS. The CDR3 has 13 residues. V lost 5 bases to trimming and J lost 4 bases; unmatched junction nucleotides: 1. CDR3 region: CASSWTGTGELFF. The CDR3 DNA follows: TGTGCCAGCAGTTGGACAGGCACCGGGGAGCTGTTTTTT.

The chain joins TRBV7-3 to TRBJ2-1, with no clear D. CDR3 length equals 15 residues. Germline V gene sequence: CDR1 SGHTA, CDR2 FQGTGA. V shed 1 base and J shed 2 bases, with 9 bases lying between them. The DNA of the CDR3 is TGTGCCAGCAGCTTAAGGGCAACTGCCTACAATGAGCAGTTCTTC. Protein sequence: CASSLRATAYNEQFF.

The V gene is TRBV6-4, the J gene TRBJ2-3; a possible D gene is TRBD2 (5 bases). CDR1 and CDR2 (germline): MRHNA, SNTAGT. Trimming pared 3 bases from V and 2 bases from J, leaving 6 bases between. The CDR3 extends over 13 amino acids. This CDR3 reads CASSEADTDTQYF. The DNA of the CDR3 is TGTGCCAGCAGTGAAGCGGACACAGATACGCAGTATTTT.

In its sample, this clone was seen a few times. The chain is built from TRBV5-1 and TRBJ2-7, with 7 bases fitting TRBD1. V dropped 0 bases and J dropped 0; count of bases not matched to a gene: 9. The CDR3 runs 17 residues. Germline loops: CDR1 SGHRS, CDR2 YFSETQ. The CDR3 bases are TGCGCCAGCAGCTTGGGGGCTGGGACAGTGAGCTCCTACGAGCAGTACTTC. Encoded protein: CASSLGAGTVSSYEQYF.

The rearrangement links TRBV13 to TRBJ2-5; 9 bases are shared with TRBD1. J gave up 2 bases and V 5 bases, and 6 bases lay outside the gene matches. Germline CDR1 reads PRHDT; CDR2 reads FYEKMQ (reference sequence). The CDR3 covers 15 residues. In nucleotides, the CDR3 is TGTGCCAGCAGCCCAGGGACAGGGTCTCAAGAGACCCAGTACTTC. It encodes CASSPGTGSQETQYF. The full variable domain, rest sourced from reference TRBV13 and TRBJ2-5, is AAGVIQSPRHLIKEKRETATLKCYPIPRHDTVYWYQQGPGQDPQFLISFYEKMQSDKGSIPDRFSAQQFSDYHSELNMSSLELGDSALYFCASSPGTGSQETQYFGPGTRLLVL.

The chain recombines TRBV12-5 with TRBJ2-2, with D perhaps matching TRBD2 (6 bases). The CDR3 runs 14 residues. V lost 6 bases and J 4 bases, leaving 12 bases between the germline ends. Germline assignment: CDR1 LGHNT and CDR2 FRNRAP. CDR3 coding DNA: TGTGCTAGTGGCTCTGTAGCGGTCACCGGGGAGCTGTTTTTT. It translates to CASGSVAVTGELFF.

CDR3 sequence reads: CASSLGVEETQYF. The CDR3 DNA reads TGTGCCAGCAGCTTAGGGGTGGAAGAGACCCAGTACTTC. The chain joins TRBV7-9 to TRBJ2-5, with unresolved D. V lost 1 base, J lost 3 bases, and 6 bases lay in between. Looked up from germline, CDR1 is SEHNR and CDR2 is FQNEAQ (reference sequence). CDR3 length: 13 residues.

This clone was detected only once. This chain links TRBV7-3 with TRBJ2-3, with 7 bases identical to TRBD2. CDR3 length: 14 residues. The V gene end was trimmed by 5 bases and the J gene end by 0 bases; junction bases not matched to a gene: 2. Germline V lookup: CDR1 SGHTA, CDR2 FQGTGA. For the CDR3, the DNA is TGTGCCAGCAGCAAGACTAGCAGCACAGATACGCAGTATTTT. This gives the protein CASSKTSSTDTQYF.

CDR3 sequence (DNA): TGTGCCAGCAGCGCAACGTCGGGACCCGGGGAGCTGTTTTTT. Protein product: CASSATSGPGELFF. The chain has TRBV5-5 and TRBJ2-2, with D possibly called TRBD1 or TRBD2 (5 bases each). V lost 4 bases to trimming and J lost 6 bases, with 13 bases between them. CDR1 and CDR2 (germline): SGHKS, YYEKEE (reference sequence). The CDR3 spans 14 residues.

This clone was counted a few times. The CDR3 is CASSLAGDYNEQFF. CDR3 DNA sequence: TGCGCCAGCAGCTTGGCGGGGGACTACAATGAGCAGTTCTTC. The chain employs TRBV5-1 and TRBJ2-1, with a possible D match to TRBD2 (6 bases). The V gene's germline CDR1 is SGHRS and CDR2 YFSETQ. This CDR3 is built from 14 residues. V was clipped by 0 bases and J by 3 bases, with 7 bases between them.

The rearrangement uses TRBV2 and TRBJ2-6, with 8 bases matching TRBD1. Looked up from germline, CDR1 is SNHLY and CDR2 is FYNNEI. This CDR3 has 17 amino acids. With V trimmed by 6 bases and J by 0 bases, 7 bases remained unmatched. CDR3: CASRSGTGSSGANVLTF. CDR3 coding DNA: TGTGCCAGCAGGTCCGGGACAGGCAGCTCTGGGGCCAACGTCCTGACTTTC.

This chain links TRBV18 with TRBJ1-4, with D possibly TRBD1 on 6 matching bases. V was shortened by 3 bases and J by 2 bases, with 13 bases between the two germline ends. Per the germline V gene, CDR1 is KGHSH and CDR2 is LQKENI. This CDR3 has 16 amino acids. In DNA, the CDR3 is TGTGCCAGCTCACCGTTCACAGGGAGGACTAATGAAAAACTGTTTTTT. Amino acids: CASSPFTGRTNEKLFF.

In nucleotides, the CDR3 is TGTGCCAGCAGCCGTCCCGGCGCCCAGGACCGAAGTGAGCAGTTCTTC. Translating gives CASSRPGAQDRSEQFF. The chain links TRBV27 to TRBJ2-1; D remains unclear. In germline, CDR1 is MNHEY, CDR2 SMNVEV (reference sequence). V lost 6 bases, J lost 9 bases, and 24 bases lay in between. CDR3 length: 16 residues.

The chain couples TRBV2 to TRBJ1-3; 7 nucleotides align to TRBD1. This CDR3 comprises 15 residues. Germline V gene sequence: CDR1 SNHLY, CDR2 FYNNEI. Unmatched junction bases numbered 4, after V lost 5 bases and J lost 0 bases. The chain's CDR3 is CASSRQGTSGNTIYF. Here the CDR3 DNA reads TGTGCCAGCAGTAGACAGGGAACCTCTGGAAACACCATATATTTT.

The V call is TRBV4-1, the J call TRBJ2-1, with 9 bases fitting TRBD1. The germline V gene has CDR1 MGHRA and CDR2 YSYEKL. Germline trimming cut 0 bases from V and 9 bases from J; bases unmatched to any gene: 9. The CDR3 is 16 residues long. CDR3 amino acids: CASSQDGTGRFGEQFF. CDR3 DNA sequence: TGCGCCAGCAGCCAAGATGGGACAGGGAGGTTCGGTGAGCAGTTCTTC.